The TCR beta chain described here comes from a study of blood T cell repertoires in COVID-19. This table comes from immunoSEQ multiplex PCR, and its TCRdb copy is limited to in-frame clones, with some not included. The sample lists some 54,000 clones, 65% to 85% occurring once. The V and J ends lost 2 bases and 8 bases respectively, with 18 bases between them. The germline V gene encodes CDR1 MDHEN and CDR2 SYDVKM. CDR3 length: 15 amino acids. This rearrangement joins TRBV28 to TRBJ1-2, with D possibly matching TRBD1 (5 bases). Sequenced sample: peripheral blood. The sequence derives from a woman aged 80 or over with COVID-19, enrolled during active disease. CDR3 DNA sequence: TGTGCCAGCAGTTTAGCCGGGACTGACCCACGGGGCTACACCTTC. Protein: CASSLAGTDPRGYTF.